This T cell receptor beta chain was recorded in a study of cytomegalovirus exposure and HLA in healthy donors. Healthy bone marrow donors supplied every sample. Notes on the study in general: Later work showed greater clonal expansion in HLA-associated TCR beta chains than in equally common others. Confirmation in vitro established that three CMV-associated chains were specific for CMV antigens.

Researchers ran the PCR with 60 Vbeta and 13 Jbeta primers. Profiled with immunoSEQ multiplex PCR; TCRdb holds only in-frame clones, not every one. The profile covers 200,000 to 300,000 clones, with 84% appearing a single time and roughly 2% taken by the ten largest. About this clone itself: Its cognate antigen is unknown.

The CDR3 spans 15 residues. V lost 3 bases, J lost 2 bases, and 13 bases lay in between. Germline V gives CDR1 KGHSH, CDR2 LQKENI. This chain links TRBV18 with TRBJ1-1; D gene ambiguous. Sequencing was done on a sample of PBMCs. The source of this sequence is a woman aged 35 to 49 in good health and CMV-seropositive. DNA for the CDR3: TGTGCCAGCTCACCTTTCAGCTCGGGAAACACTGAAGCTTTCTTT. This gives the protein CASSPFSSGNTEAFF.